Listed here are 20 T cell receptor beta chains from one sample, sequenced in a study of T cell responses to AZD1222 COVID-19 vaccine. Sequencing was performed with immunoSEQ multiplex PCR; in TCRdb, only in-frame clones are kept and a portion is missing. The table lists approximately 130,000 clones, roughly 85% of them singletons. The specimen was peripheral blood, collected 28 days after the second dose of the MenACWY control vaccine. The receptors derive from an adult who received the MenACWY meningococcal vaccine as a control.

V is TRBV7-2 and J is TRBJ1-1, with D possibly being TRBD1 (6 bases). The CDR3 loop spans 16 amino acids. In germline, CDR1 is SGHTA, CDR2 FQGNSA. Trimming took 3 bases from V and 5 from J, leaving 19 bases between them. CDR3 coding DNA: TGTGCCAGCAGCTTTACAGGGTTAGGGTCTCGAACTGAAGCTTTCTTT. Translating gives CASSFTGLGSRTEAFF.

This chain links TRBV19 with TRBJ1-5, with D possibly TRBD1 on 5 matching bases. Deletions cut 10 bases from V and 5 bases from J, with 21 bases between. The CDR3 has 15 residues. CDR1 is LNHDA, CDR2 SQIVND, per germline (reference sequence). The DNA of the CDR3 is TGTGCCACTGCCGGCGGGGCAGGTGACGATCAGCCCCAGCATTTT. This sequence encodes CATAGGAGDDQPQHF.

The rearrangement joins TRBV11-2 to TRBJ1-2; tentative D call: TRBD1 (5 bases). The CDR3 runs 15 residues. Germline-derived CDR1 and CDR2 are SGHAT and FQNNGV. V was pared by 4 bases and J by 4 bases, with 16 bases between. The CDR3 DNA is TGTGCCAGCAGCTCGGGACCCTCAGACCCCTATGGCTACACCTTC. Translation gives CASSSGPSDPYGYTF.

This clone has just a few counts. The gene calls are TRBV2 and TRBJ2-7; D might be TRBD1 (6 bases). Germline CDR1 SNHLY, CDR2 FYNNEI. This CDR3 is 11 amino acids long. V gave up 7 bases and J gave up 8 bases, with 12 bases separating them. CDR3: CASMGASKQYF. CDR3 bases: TGTGCCAGCATGGGGGCTAGCAAGCAGTACTTC.

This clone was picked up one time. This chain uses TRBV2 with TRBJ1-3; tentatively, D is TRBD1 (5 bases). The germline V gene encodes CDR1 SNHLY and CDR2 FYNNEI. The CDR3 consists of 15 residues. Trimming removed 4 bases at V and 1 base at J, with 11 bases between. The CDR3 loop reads CASSGQGRSGNTIYF. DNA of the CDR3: TGTGCCAGCAGTGGTCAGGGTCGGTCTGGAAACACCATATATTTT.

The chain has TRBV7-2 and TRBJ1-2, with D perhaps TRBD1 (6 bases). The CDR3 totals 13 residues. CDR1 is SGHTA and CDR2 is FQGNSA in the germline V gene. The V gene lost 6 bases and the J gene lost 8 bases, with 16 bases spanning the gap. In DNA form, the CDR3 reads TGTGCCAGCAGGCGACGGGGGCTGGGAGGCTACACCTTC. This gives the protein CASRRRGLGGYTF.

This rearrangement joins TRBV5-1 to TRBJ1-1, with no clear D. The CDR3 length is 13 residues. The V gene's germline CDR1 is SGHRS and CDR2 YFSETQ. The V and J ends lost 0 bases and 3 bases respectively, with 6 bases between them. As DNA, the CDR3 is TGCGCCAGCAGCTTGGCTGCATACACTGAAGCTTTCTTT. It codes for CASSLAAYTEAFF.

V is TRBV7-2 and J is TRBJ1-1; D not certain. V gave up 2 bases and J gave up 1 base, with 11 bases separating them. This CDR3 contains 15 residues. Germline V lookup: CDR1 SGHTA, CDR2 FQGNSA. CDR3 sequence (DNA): TGTGCCAGCAGCTTAAGGGTAAGGCCGAACACTGAAGCTTTCTTT. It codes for CASSLRVRPNTEAFF.

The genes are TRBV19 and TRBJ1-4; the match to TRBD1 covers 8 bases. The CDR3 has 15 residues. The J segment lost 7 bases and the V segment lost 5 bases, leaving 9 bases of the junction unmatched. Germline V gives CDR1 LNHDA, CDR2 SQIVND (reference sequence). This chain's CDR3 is CASSPSDRVGEKLFF. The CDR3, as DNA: TGTGCCAGTAGTCCCTCGGACAGGGTTGGTGAAAAACTGTTTTTT.

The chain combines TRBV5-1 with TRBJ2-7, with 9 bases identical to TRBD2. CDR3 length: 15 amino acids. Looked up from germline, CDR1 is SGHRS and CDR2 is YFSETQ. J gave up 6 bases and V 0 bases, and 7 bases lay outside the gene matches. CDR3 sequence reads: CASSLGGSGRVEQYF. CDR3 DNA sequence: TGCGCCAGCAGCTTGGGGGGTAGCGGGAGAGTCGAGCAGTACTTC.

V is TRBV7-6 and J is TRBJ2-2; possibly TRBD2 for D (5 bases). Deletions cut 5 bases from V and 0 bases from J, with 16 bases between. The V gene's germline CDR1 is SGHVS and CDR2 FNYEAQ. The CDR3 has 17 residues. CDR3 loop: CASSQRREGTNTGELFF. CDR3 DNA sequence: TGTGCCAGCAGCCAACGCAGAGAGGGCACGAACACCGGGGAGCTGTTTTTT. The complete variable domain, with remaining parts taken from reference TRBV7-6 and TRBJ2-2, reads GAGVSQSPRYKVTKRGQDVALRCDPISGHVSLYWYRQALGQGPEFLTYFNYEAQQDKSGLPNDRFSAERPEGSISTLTIQRTEQRDSAMYRCASSQRREGTNTGELFFGEGSRLTVL.

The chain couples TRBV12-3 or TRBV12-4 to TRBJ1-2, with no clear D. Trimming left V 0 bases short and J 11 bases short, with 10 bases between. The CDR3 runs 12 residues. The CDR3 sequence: CASSLALIGYTF. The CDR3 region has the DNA TGTGCCAGCAGTTTAGCGCTAATTGGGTACACCTTC.

The CDR3 nucleotides are TGTGCCAGCAGCGCCGTTTCGGGGACAAGGGGCAATGAGCAGTTCTTC. The encoded protein is CASSAVSGTRGNEQFF. The chain combines TRBV9 with TRBJ2-1, with D possibly being TRBD1 (6 bases). V lost 3 bases to trimming and J lost 6 bases, with 19 bases between them. Germline V gene lookup returns CDR1 SGDLS and CDR2 YYNGEE. The CDR3 contains 16 residues.

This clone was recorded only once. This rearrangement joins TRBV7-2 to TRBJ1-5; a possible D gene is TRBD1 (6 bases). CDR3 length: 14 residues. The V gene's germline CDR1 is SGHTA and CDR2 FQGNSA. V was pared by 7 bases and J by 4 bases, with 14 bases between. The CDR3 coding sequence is TGTGCCAGCACTTTTCAGGGGAGGAATCAGCCCCAGCATTTT. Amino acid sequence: CASTFQGRNQPQHF.

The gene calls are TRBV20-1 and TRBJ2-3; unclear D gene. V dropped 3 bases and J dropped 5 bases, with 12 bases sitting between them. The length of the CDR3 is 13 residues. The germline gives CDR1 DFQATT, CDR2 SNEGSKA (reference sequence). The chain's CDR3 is CSASRTAGDTQYF. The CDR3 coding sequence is TGCAGTGCTAGTCGGACCGCAGGAGATACGCAGTATTTT.

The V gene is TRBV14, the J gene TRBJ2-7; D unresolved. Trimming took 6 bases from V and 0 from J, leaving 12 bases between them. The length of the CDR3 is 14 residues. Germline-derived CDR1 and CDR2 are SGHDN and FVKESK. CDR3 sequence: CASSLDRISYEQYF. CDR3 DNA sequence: TGTGCCAGCAGTCTAGACCGAATCTCCTACGAGCAGTACTTC.

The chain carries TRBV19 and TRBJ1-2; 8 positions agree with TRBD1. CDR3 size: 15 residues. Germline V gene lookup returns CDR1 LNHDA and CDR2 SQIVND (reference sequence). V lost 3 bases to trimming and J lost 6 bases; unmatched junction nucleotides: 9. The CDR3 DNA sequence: TGTGCCAGTAGTATGGGCCTAGGGACAGGCCATGGCTACACCTTC. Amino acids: CASSMGLGTGHGYTF. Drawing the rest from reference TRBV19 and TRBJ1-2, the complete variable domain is DGGITQSPKYLFRKEGQNVTLSCEQNLNHDAMYWYRQDPGQGLRLIYYSQIVNDFQKGDIAEGYSVSREKKESFPLTVTSAQKNPTAFYLCASSMGLGTGHGYTFGSGTRLTVV.

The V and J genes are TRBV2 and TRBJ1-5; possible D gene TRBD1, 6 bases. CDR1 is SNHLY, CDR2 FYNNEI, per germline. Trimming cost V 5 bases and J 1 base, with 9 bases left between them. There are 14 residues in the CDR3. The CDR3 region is CASSYGQSNQPQHF. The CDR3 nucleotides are TGTGCCAGCAGTTATGGACAGAGCAATCAGCCCCAGCATTTT.

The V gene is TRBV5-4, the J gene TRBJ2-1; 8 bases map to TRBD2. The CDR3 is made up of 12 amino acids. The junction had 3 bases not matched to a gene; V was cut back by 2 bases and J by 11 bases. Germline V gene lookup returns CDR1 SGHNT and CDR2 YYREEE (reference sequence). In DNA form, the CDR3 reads TGTGCCAGCAGCTTAAAGCGGGAGAAGCAGTTCTTC. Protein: CASSLKREKQFF.

This chain's CDR3 is CASSLSGLNTGELFF. CDR3 DNA: TGTGCCAGCAGTTTATCGGGCTTGAACACCGGGGAGCTGTTTTTT. This rearrangement joins TRBV27 to TRBJ2-2; no clear D gene. Germline loops: CDR1 MNHEY, CDR2 SMNVEV (reference sequence). The CDR3 is 15 residues long. V was cut by 0 bases and J by 1 base, with 6 bases left in between.